This T cell receptor (beta chain) was identified during a study of T cells in Graves' hyperthyroidism and ophthalmopathy. Study as a whole: Before any treatment, at initial diagnosis, peripheral blood was collected. Whole-study findings and limits: Researchers found most expanded thyroid clonotypes above 0.001 in blood as well.

In its sample, this clonotype was seen once. What it recognizes is unknown. The V end was cut by 5 bases, the J end by 5 bases, with 15 bases between. The CDR3 runs to 13 residues. Germline CDR1 SQVTM, CDR2 ANQGSEA. RNA transcripts were the template for amplifying TCR beta CDR3 regions. The TCR CDR3 first-round RT-PCR relied on the HTBI primer set. TCRdb processed the multiplex PCR reads anew with MiXCR; each CDR3 protein has one entry. The top ten clones hold 25% to 30% of a sample with about half a million distinct CDR3 sequences, about 16% of them seen once. V gene TRBV29-1 combines with J gene TRBJ1-2, with D uncertain. The receptor was derived from a woman between 25 and 40 years old with Graves' ophthalmopathy. The sequenced material came from blood. This CDR3 reads CSVSRRLGYGYTF. In DNA, the CDR3 is TGCAGCGTTAGCCGCCGGTTGGGGTATGGCTACACCTTC.